The TCR beta chain described here comes from a study of STAT3 mutations in large granular lymphocyte leukemia. Study results and limitations: Every T-cell large granular lymphocyte leukemia patient had at least one immunodominant TCR beta clonotype.

The data were produced by immunoSEQ multiplex PCR, yet TCRdb's version contains in-frame clones alone and is incomplete. The table records about 5,700 clones, 60% to 85% of them present only once. For this clone: Its specificity is unknown.

Sequenced sample: peripheral blood mononuclear cells. The source is a middle-aged man with T-cell large granular lymphocyte leukemia. Some clones in this sample may be carry-over from other donors' samples.

CDR3 bases: TGTGCCAGCTCACCAAGACCACAAGAGACCCAGTACTTC. Protein sequence: CASSPRPQETQYF. The genes are TRBV18 and TRBJ2-5; no clear D. This CDR3 is built from 13 residues. Per the germline V gene, CDR1 is KGHSH and CDR2 is LQKENI. The V end lost 2 bases, the J end lost 2 bases, and 6 bases lay between the germline ends.